This T cell receptor beta chain was captured in a study of cytomegalovirus exposure and HLA in healthy donors. Looked up from germline, CDR1 is MNHEY and CDR2 is SVGAGI. The CDR3 is 15 amino acids. Trimming took 6 bases from V and 2 from J; bases not matched to a gene: 6. The PCR was carried out with 60 Vbeta primers and 13 Jbeta primers. Some clones are missing from TCRdb's copy, which holds only in-frame ones; the method was immunoSEQ multiplex PCR. The sample holds some 130,000 clones; 80% are singletons and the top ten take roughly 4%. V and J are TRBV6-5 and TRBJ2-2, with TRBD2 matching over 7 bases. This TCR was recovered from a woman in her thirties or forties in good health and CMV-seronegative. Sequenced material: PBMCs. This CDR3 is CASRAGTINTGELFF. DNA of the CDR3: TGTGCCAGCAGGGCCGGGACTATTAACACCGGGGAGCTGTTTTTT.